These 15 T cell receptor beta chains share one sample of origin, sequenced in a study of blood T cell repertoires in COVID-19. Data came from immunoSEQ multiplex PCR; TCRdb stores just in-frame clones and leaves some out. This repertoire shows 330,000 or so clones, about 87% found once; its top ten account for roughly 8.9%. Material: peripheral blood. Receptors originate from a young man with COVID-19, enrolled during active disease.

This chain links TRBV7-2 with TRBJ2-3; possibly TRBD2 for D (6 bases). V lost 1 base, J lost 7 bases, and 18 bases lay in between. Germline values: CDR1 SGHTA, CDR2 FQGNSA. The CDR3 runs 16 residues. For the CDR3, the DNA is TGTGCCAGCAGCTTAGTCGAGGACTACAGTCGGAATACGCAGTATTTT. It encodes CASSLVEDYSRNTQYF.

The chain recombines TRBV21-1 with TRBJ2-5; the table names TRBD1, a call not compared with the DNA. TRBV21-1 is a pseudogene. The CDR3 covers 16 residues. CDR3 nucleotide sequence: TGTGCCAGCAACAACCCCAACAGGTCTCGCCAAGAGACCCAGTACTTC. Protein: CASNNPNRSRQETQYF.

V is TRBV6-5 and J is TRBJ1-2; D call uncertain. The CDR3 loop spans 16 amino acids. Germline V gene sequence: CDR1 MNHEY, CDR2 SVGAGI. With 0 bases removed from V and 8 bases from J, the gap between germline ends came to 19 bases. CDR3 sequence: CASSYSYARGVGGYTF. The CDR3 DNA reads TGTGCCAGCAGTTACTCGTATGCCCGCGGGGTAGGCGGCTACACCTTC.

The rearrangement joins TRBV5-4 to TRBJ2-7; TRBD2 matches at 7 bases. This CDR3 is built from 14 residues. Germline assignment: CDR1 SGHNT and CDR2 YYREEE (reference sequence). Losses at the gene ends were 2 bases for V and 2 bases for J; bases not matched to a gene: 4. The CDR3 nucleotides read TGTGCCAGCAGCTTCGCTAGCGGCCCCTACGAGCAGTACTTC. Amino acid sequence: CASSFASGPYEQYF.

This clone was counted once. The CDR3 nucleotides read TGTGCCAGCAGTCCCTTAGACAGGGATTTCCCACCCCTCCACTTT. Translating it yields CASSPLDRDFPPLHF. This sequence joins TRBV28 and TRBJ1-6, with TRBD1 matching over 7 bases. J was trimmed by 11 bases and V by 5 bases; bases with no gene match: 12. This CDR3 contains 15 residues. Per germline, CDR1 MDHEN and CDR2 SYDVKM.

The chain carries TRBV6-4 and TRBJ2-1; 10 nucleotides align to TRBD2. This CDR3 contains 15 residues. Germline V gene data show CDR1 as MRHNA and CDR2 as SNTAGT. V shed 0 bases and J 15 bases; nucleotides not matched to a gene: 11. This chain's CDR3 is CASSDSTGSGRALFF. The CDR3 DNA follows: TGTGCCAGCAGTGACTCCACGGGGAGCGGGAGGGCGTTGTTCTTC.

The gene calls are TRBV6-2 or TRBV6-3 and TRBJ1-5; 9 positions match TRBD1. V dropped 4 bases and J dropped 1; count of bases not matched to a gene: 5. The germline V gene has CDR1 MNHEY and CDR2 SVGEGT. This CDR3 has 16 residues. CDR3 region: CASSLQGARSNQPQHF. The CDR3 DNA reads as TGTGCCAGCAGTTTACAGGGGGCTCGGAGCAATCAGCCCCAGCATTTT.

The rearrangement joins TRBV6-4 to TRBJ2-3; TRBD2 matches 9 bases. J lost 0 bases, V lost 2 bases, and 18 bases had no gene match. Germline CDR1 reads MRHNA; CDR2 reads SNTAGT. The CDR3 runs 21 residues. The CDR3 sequence: CASSDPDRLAVPPFSTDTQYF. CDR3 nucleotides: TGTGCCAGCAGTGACCCGGACCGACTAGCGGTGCCCCCTTTCAGCACAGATACGCAGTATTTT.

J is TRBJ2-1 and V is TRBV27; D is uncertain. CDR1 is MNHEY and CDR2 is SMNVEV in the germline V gene (reference sequence). V lost 0 bases and J 6 bases, leaving 6 bases between the germline ends. This CDR3 is built from 13 residues. The CDR3 nucleotides read TGTGCCAGCAGTTTATCAACCGGCAATGAGCAGTTCTTC. Encoded protein: CASSLSTGNEQFF.

The chain has TRBV7-9 and TRBJ1-2, with 7 bases fitting TRBD1. This CDR3 is built from 16 residues. Trimming took 5 bases from V and 3 from J; bases not matched to a gene: 12. Per germline, CDR1 SEHNR and CDR2 FQNEAQ (reference sequence). The chain's CDR3 is CASSPLRTGRDYGYTF. The CDR3 DNA reads as TGTGCCAGCAGCCCTTTGAGGACAGGAAGGGACTATGGCTACACCTTC.

J is TRBJ1-2 and V is TRBV6-2 or TRBV6-3, with D maybe TRBD1 (5 bases). Germline CDR1 and CDR2: MNHEY and SVGEGT. The V and J ends lost 2 bases and 2 bases respectively, with 9 bases between them. CDR3 length equals 14 residues. In nucleotides, the CDR3 is TGTGCCAGCAGTTACCTAGGACAAAACTATGGCTACACCTTC. Its translation: CASSYLGQNYGYTF.

The V call is TRBV19, the J call TRBJ1-2, with 7 bases aligning to TRBD1. This CDR3 has 14 residues. V lost 9 bases and J lost 4; bases outside the gene matches: 11. Germline CDR1 reads LNHDA; CDR2 reads SQIVND (reference sequence). The DNA of the CDR3 is TGTGCCAGCAGGGGACAGTCTGAGTCCTATGGCTACACCTTC. Translation: CASRGQSESYGYTF.

Written as DNA, the CDR3 is TGTGCCAGCACCTCCGCCTACAGGGGAAGGGGGGAAAAACTGTTTTTT. Translation: CASTSAYRGRGEKLFF. The V gene is TRBV5-6, the J gene TRBJ1-4; 7 positions match TRBD1. V was pared by 6 bases and J by 8 bases, with 16 bases of the junction left unmatched. The CDR3 contains 16 residues. Germline CDR1 is SGHDT and CDR2 is YYEEEE. The whole variable domain, filled in from reference TRBV5-6 and TRBJ1-4, reads DAGVTQSPTHLIKTRGQQVTLRCSPKSGHDTVSWYQQALGQGPQFIFQYYEEEERQRGNFPDRFSGHQFPNYSSELNVNALLLGDSALYLCASTSAYRGRGEKLFFGSGTQLSVL.

This rearrangement joins TRBV4-2 to TRBJ2-2; a possible D gene is TRBD1 (5 bases). V lost 1 base to trimming and J lost 2 bases, with 11 bases between them. There are 16 residues in the CDR3. Germline CDR1 and CDR2: LGHNA and YNFKEQ. The CDR3 DNA sequence: TGTGCCAGCAGCCAAGTCATAGGGGCCAACACCGGGGAGCTGTTTTTT. This translates into CASSQVIGANTGELFF.

DNA for the CDR3: TGTGCCAGCAGTGAATTTCACAGTAACTATGGCTACACCTTC. Encoded protein: CASSEFHSNYGYTF. The chain combines TRBV6-1 with TRBJ1-2; D is undetermined. Per the germline V gene, CDR1 is MNHNS and CDR2 is SASEGT. Deletions cut 2 bases from V and 1 base from J, with 8 bases between. This CDR3 spans 14 amino acids.